This T cell receptor beta chain was recovered during a study of OX40 agonist ivuxolimab in advanced cancers. Study-wide context: With a range of about 20 to 79, age averaged about 58 years, and 75% to 90% were male.

Per the germline V gene, CDR1 is WNHNN and CDR2 is SYGVQD (reference sequence). The CDR3 loop spans 16 amino acids. V was clipped by 3 bases and J by 7 bases; unmatched bases: 6. Measured with immunoSEQ multiplex PCR; TCRdb has only the in-frame clones, and not every one. The sample has tens of thousands of clones, approximately 91% seen once. Comments on this clone: What it binds is not known.

Study-level results: At 0.1 to 3.0 mg/kg, clonal expansion of CD4+ and CD8+ blood T cells had occurred by week 6. In general, CD8+ T cells held more expanded clones than CD4+ did, on average.

This specimen consisted of CD4+ or CD8+ T cells sorted from blood, obtained in a trial of the OX40 agonist ivuxolimab. The chain carries TRBV10-1 and TRBJ2-1; TRBD2 aligns across 13 bases. This clonotype was sampled from an adult with an advanced solid tumor such as melanoma, head and neck, liver or kidney cancer. CDR3 DNA: TGCGCCAGCAGTGATCGACTAGCGGGAGGCCCTAATGAGCAGTTCTTC. Protein sequence: CASSDRLAGGPNEQFF.